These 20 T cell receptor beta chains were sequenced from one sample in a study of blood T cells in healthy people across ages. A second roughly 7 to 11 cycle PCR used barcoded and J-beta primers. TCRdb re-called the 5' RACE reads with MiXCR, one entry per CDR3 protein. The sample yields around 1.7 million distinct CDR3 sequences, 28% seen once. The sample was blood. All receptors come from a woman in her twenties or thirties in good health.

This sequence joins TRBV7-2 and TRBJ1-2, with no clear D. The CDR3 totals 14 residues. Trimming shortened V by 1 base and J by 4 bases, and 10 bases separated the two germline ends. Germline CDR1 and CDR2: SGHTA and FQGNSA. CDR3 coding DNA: TGTGCCAGCAGCTTAGTGGAACAGATCTATGGCTACACCTTC. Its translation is CASSLVEQIYGYTF.

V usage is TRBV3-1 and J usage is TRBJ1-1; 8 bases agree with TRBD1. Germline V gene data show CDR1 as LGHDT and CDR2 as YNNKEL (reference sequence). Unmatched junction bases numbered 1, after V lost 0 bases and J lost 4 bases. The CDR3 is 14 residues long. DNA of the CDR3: TGTGCCAGCAGCCAAGATACAGGGGGCACTGAAGCTTTCTTT. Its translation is CASSQDTGGTEAFF.

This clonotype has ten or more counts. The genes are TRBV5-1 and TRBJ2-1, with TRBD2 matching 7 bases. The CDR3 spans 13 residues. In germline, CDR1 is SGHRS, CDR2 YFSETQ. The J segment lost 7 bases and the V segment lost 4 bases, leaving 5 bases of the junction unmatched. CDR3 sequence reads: CASSTGGGNEQFF. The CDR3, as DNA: TGCGCCAGCAGCACGGGAGGAGGTAATGAGCAGTTCTTC.

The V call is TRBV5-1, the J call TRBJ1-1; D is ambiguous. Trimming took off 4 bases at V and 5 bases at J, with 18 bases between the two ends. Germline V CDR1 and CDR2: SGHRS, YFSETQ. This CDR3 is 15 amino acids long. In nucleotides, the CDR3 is TGCGCCAGCAGCCCGGAACGGGAAAGGAAAACTGAAGCTTTCTTT. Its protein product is CASSPERERKTEAFF.

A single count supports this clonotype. CDR3 coding DNA: TGTGCCAGCAGTTACTCGACCCTGGGCACTGAAGCTTTCTTT. Residues: CASSYSTLGTEAFF. This chain joins TRBV6-2 or TRBV6-3 and TRBJ1-1, with D uncertain. Germline-derived CDR1 and CDR2 are MNHEY and SVGEGT. The CDR3 runs 14 residues. V was shortened by 0 bases and J by 4 bases, with 9 bases between the two germline ends.

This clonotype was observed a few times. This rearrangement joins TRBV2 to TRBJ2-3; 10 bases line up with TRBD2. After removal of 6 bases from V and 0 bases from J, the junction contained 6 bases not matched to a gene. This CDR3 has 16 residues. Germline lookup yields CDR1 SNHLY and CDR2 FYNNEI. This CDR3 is CASSKLAGLSTDTQYF. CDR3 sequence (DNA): TGTGCCAGCAGCAAACTAGCGGGACTCAGCACAGATACGCAGTATTTT.

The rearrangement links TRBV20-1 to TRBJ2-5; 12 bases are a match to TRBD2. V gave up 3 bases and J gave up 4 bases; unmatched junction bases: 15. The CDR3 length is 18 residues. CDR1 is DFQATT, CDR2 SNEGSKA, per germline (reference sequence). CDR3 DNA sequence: TGCAGTGCTAGTCCGGCTAGCGGGGGGGCAGGAGGGATAGAGACCCAGTACTTC. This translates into CSASPASGGAGGIETQYF.

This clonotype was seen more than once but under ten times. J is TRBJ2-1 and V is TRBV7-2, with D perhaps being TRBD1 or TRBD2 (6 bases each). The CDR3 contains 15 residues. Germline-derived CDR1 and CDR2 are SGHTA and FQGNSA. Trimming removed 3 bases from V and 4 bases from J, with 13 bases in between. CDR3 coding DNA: TGTGCCAGCAGCTTCCGGGGGCGCGTTTACAATGAGCAGTTCTTC. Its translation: CASSFRGRVYNEQFF. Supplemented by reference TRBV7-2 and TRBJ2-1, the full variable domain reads GAGVSQSPSNKVTEKGKDVELRCDPISGHTALYWYRQSLGQGLEFLIYFQGNSAPDKSGLPSDRFSAERTGGSVSTLTIQRTQQEDSAVYLCASSFRGRVYNEQFFGPGTRLTVL.

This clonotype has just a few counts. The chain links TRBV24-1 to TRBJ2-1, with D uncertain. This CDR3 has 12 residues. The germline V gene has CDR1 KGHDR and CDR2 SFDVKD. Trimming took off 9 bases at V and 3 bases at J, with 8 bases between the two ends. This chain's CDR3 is CATSENYNEQFF. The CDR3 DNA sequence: TGTGCCACCTCTGAAAACTACAATGAGCAGTTCTTC.

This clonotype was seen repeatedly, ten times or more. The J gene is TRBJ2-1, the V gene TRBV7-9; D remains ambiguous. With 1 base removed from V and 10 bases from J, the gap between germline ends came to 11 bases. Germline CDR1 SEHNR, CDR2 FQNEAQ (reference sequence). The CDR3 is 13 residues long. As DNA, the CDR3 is TGTGCCAGCAGCTTAGTCGTACGGGTCGAGCAGTTCTTC. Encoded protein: CASSLVVRVEQFF. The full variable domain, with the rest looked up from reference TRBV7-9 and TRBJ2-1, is DTGVSQNPRHKITKRGQNVTFRCDPISEHNRLYWYRQTLGQGPEFLTYFQNEAQLEKSRLLSDRFSAERPKGSFSTLEIQRTEQGDSAMYLCASSLVVRVEQFFGPGTRLTVL.

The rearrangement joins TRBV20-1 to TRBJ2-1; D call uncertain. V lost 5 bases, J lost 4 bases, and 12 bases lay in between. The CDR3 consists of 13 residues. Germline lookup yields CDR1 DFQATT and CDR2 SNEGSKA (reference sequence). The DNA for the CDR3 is TGCAGTGCTGGATTATCTGGGTACAATGAGCAGTTCTTC. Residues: CSAGLSGYNEQFF.

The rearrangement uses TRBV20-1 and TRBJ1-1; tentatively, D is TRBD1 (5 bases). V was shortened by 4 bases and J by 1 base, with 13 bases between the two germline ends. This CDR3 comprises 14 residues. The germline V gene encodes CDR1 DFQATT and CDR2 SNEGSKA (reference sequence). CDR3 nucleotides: TGCAGTGCTATTCGGGGACGATCGAACACTGAAGCTTTCTTT. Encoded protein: CSAIRGRSNTEAFF.

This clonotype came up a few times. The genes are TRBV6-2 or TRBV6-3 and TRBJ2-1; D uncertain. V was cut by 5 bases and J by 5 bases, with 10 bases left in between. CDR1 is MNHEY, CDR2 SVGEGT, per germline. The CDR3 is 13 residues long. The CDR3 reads CASSRYINNEQFF. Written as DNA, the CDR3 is TGTGCCAGCAGTCGGTACATCAACAATGAGCAGTTCTTC.

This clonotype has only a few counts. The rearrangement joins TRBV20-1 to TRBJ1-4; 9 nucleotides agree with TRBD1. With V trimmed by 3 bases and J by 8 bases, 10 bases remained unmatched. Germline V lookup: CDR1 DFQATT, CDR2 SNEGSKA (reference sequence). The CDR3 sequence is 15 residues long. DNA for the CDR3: TGCAGTGCTAGGGATAGGGGGACAGGGAACGAAAAACTGTTTTTT. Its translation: CSARDRGTGNEKLFF.

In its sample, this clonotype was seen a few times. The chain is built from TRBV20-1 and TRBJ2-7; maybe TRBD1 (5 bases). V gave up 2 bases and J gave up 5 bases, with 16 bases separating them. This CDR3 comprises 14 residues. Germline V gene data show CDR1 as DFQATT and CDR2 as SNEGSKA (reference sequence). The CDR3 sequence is CSARNRISLDEQYF. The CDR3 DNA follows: TGCAGTGCTAGAAACAGGATAAGCTTGGACGAGCAGTACTTC.

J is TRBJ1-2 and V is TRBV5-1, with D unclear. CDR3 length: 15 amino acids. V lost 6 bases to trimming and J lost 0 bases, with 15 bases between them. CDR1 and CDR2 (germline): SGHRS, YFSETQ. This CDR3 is CASNSNGDSNYGYTF. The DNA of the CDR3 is TGCGCCAGCAACTCCAACGGGGATTCTAACTATGGCTACACCTTC.

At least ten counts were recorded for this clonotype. The CDR3 reads CASSLPTYEQYF. CDR3 nucleotides: TGCGCCAGCAGCTTGCCGACCTACGAGCAGTACTTC. V gene TRBV5-1 combines with J gene TRBJ2-7; D gene unclear. Trimming removed 1 base from V and 2 bases from J, with 4 bases in between. The CDR3 spans 12 residues. Germline V CDR1 and CDR2: SGHRS, YFSETQ.

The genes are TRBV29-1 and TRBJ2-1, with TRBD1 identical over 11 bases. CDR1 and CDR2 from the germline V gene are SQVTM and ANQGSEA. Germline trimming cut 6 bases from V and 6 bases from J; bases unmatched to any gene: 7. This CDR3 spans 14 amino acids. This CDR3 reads CSVLGQGVSNEQFF. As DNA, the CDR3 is TGCAGCGTCTTGGGACAGGGGGTTTCCAATGAGCAGTTCTTC.

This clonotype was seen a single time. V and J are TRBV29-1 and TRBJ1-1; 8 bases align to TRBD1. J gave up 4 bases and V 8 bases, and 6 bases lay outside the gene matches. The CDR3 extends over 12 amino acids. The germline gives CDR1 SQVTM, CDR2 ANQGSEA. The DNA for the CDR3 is TGCAGCATGAGAACAGGGGGCACTGAAGCTTTCTTT. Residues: CSMRTGGTEAFF.

The CDR3 region has the DNA TGTGCCAGCAGTTACTCTTCTCCAGGGGAGACCCAGTACTTC. It yields the protein CASSYSSPGETQYF. The chain uses TRBV6-5 and TRBJ2-5; possible D gene TRBD1, 5 bases. Germline loops: CDR1 MNHEY, CDR2 SVGAGI. The CDR3 has 14 residues. V gave up 0 bases and J gave up 5 bases, with 10 bases separating them.